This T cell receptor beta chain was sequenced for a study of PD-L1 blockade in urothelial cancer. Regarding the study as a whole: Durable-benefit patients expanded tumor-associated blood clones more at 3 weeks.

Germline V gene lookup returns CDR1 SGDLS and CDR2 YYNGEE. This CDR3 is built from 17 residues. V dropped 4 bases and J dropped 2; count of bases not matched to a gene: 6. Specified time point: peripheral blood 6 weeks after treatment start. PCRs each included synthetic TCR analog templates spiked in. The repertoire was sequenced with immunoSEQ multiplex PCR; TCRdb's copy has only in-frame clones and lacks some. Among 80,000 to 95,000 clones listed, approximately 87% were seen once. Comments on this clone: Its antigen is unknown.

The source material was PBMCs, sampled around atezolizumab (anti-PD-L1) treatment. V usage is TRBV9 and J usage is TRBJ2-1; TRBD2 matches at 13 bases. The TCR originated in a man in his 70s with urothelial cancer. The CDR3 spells CASSRTSGGAAYNEQFF. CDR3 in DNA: TGTGCCAGCAGCCGCACTAGCGGGGGGGCCGCCTACAATGAGCAGTTCTTC.